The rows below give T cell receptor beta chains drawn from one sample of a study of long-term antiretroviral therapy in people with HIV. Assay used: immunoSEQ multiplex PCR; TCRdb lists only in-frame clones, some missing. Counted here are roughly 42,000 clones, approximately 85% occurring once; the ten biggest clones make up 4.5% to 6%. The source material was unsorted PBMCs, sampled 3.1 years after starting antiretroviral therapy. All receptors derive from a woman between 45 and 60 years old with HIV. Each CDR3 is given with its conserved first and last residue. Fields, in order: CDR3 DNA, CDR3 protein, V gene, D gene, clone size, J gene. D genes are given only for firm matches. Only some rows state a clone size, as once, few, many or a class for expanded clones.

TGTGCCAGCAGCTTTACAGGGAGGGGGTCCTACGAGCAGTACTTC,CASSFTGRGSYEQYF,TRBV7-2,-,-,TRBJ2-7
TGTGCCAGCAGCTTAGATAATAGCGGGGGGTCTCAGGTAGAGACCCAGTACTTC,CASSLDNSGGSQVETQYF,TRBV11-2,TRBD2,once,TRBJ2-5
TGTGCCAGCAGCTTCGACACAGATACGCAGTATTTT,CASSFDTDTQYF,TRBV5-4,-,-,TRBJ2-3
TGTGCCAGCAGCCAACTAGCGGGGGAGGGAGAGACCCAGTACTTC,CASSQLAGEGETQYF,TRBV4-2,TRBD2,-,TRBJ2-5
TGTGCCAGTAGAAAGGAAGAGACCCAGTACTTC,CASRKEETQYF,TRBV19,-,-,TRBJ2-5
TGTGCCAGCAGCTTAGAGGAGGGCAGGGCTTATGGCTACACCTTC,CASSLEEGRAYGYTF,TRBV7-2,-,-,TRBJ1-2
TGTGCCAGCAACAAAGGCAACACTGAAGCTTTCTTT,CASNKGNTEAFF,TRBV5-4,-,-,TRBJ1-1
TGTGCCAGCAGACCGGGACAGGGGGCCAAAAACATTCAGTACTTC,CASRPGQGAKNIQYF,TRBV6-6,TRBD1,-,TRBJ2-4
TGCGCCAGCAGCACGCCAGGGTACGATGAAGCTTTCTTT,CASSTPGYDEAFF,TRBV5-1,-,-,TRBJ1-1
TGTGCCAGTAGTGACCCGCCGGGGGCAGGCTACGAGCAGTACTTC,CASSDPPGAGYEQYF,TRBV19,-,-,TRBJ2-7
TGTGCCAGCAGTTACTCGTCGTCAGGTTTAGGGAATGAGCAGTTCTTC,CASSYSSSGLGNEQFF,TRBV6-5,-,-,TRBJ2-1
TGTGCCAGCAGCCTGCGACAGGGGACGACCGGGGAGCTGTTTTTT,CASSLRQGTTGELFF,TRBV7-2,TRBD1,-,TRBJ2-2
TGTGCCAGCAGCCCGGGAACGGCTAATTCACCCCTCCACTTT,CASSPGTANSPLHF,TRBV7-8,-,-,TRBJ1-6
TGTGCCAGCTCACCGCCTTCAAGCACAGATACGCAGTATTTT,CASSPPSSTDTQYF,TRBV18,-,-,TRBJ2-3
TGTGCCAGCAGCGACAGGGACCTGAACACTGAAGCTTTCTTT,CASSDRDLNTEAFF,TRBV2,TRBD1,-,TRBJ1-1
TGTGCCAGCAGCTTATTAAGTGGCCGGGAGCTGTTTTTT,CASSLLSGRELFF,TRBV7-9,-,-,TRBJ2-2
TGTGCCAGCAGCGGGAGGACAGGGACCGGTGAAAAACTGTTTTTT,CASSGRTGTGEKLFF,TRBV5-8,TRBD1,-,TRBJ1-4
TGTGCCAGCAGCTTATTAGCAGGGATCTTCTACGAGCAGTACTTC,CASSLLAGIFYEQYF,TRBV7-6,-,-,TRBJ2-7
TGTGCCAGTAGTAGTGGGACTACCCTTCGTCCCTACGAGCAGTACTTC,CASSSGTTLRPYEQYF,TRBV19,TRBD2,few,TRBJ2-7
TGTGCCAGCAGCATCACAGGGGCCTCTAATGAAAAACTGTTTTTT,CASSITGASNEKLFF,TRBV7-2,TRBD1,-,TRBJ1-4
TGTGCCAGCAGCCCCGGGCGGACAGGGCAGCCCCAGCATTTT,CASSPGRTGQPQHF,TRBV6-5,TRBD1,-,TRBJ1-5
TGTGCCAGCAGCCAGACATTTGGGCCTTATCAGCCCCAGCATTTT,CASSQTFGPYQPQHF,TRBV7-2,-,-,TRBJ1-5
TGCGCCAGCTCTGCCACAAGGGGGCAAACTGAAGCTTTCTTT,CASSATRGQTEAFF,TRBV4-1,TRBD1,-,TRBJ1-1
TGTGCCAGCTCACCAATGGGACAGGGGGTCGATGAGCAGTTCTTC,CASSPMGQGVDEQFF,TRBV18,TRBD1,-,TRBJ2-1
TGTGCCAGCAGTGATAGGGGACAGGGAACCTACGAGCAGTACTTC,CASSDRGQGTYEQYF,TRBV6-1,TRBD1,-,TRBJ2-7
TGTGCCAGCAGATTGGACAGTGATACGCAGTATTTT,CASRLDSDTQYF,TRBV11-2,-,-,TRBJ2-3
TGCGCCAGCAGCCAAGGGCCGGCTAGCGGGGAATCTGAGCAGTTCTTC,CASSQGPASGESEQFF,TRBV4-1,TRBD2,-,TRBJ2-1
TGTGCCATCAGTGAGTCGGAGGGATCTGGGGCCAACGTCCTGACTTTC,CAISESEGSGANVLTF,TRBV10-3,-,-,TRBJ2-6
TGTGCCAGCAGCGTAGATCCGGGAGTGAAGACCGGGGAGCTGTTTTTT,CASSVDPGVKTGELFF,TRBV9,-,-,TRBJ2-2
TGTGCCTGGAAAGGGATTGGAAACACCATATATTTT,CAWKGIGNTIYF,TRBV30,-,few,TRBJ1-3
TGTGCCAGCAGCTTTGGGACAGGGGGCAACACTGAAGCTTTCTTT,CASSFGTGGNTEAFF,TRBV11-2,TRBD1,-,TRBJ1-1
TGTGCCAGCAGTTCTAGCGGGGGGGCGACAGATACGCAGTATTTT,CASSSSGGATDTQYF,TRBV9,TRBD2,-,TRBJ2-3
TGTGCCAGCAGCTTAACCATCGGTGGGGACAGGGCCAGCTATGGCTACACCTTC,CASSLTIGGDRASYGYTF,TRBV2,TRBD1,-,TRBJ1-2
TGTGCCACATGGACAGGTGCTAATGAAAAACTGTTTTTT,CATWTGANEKLFF,TRBV10-3,TRBD1,-,TRBJ1-4
TGTGCCAGCAGTATTCAGGGGCCCAATCAGCCCCAGCATTTT,CASSIQGPNQPQHF,TRBV6-5,-,-,TRBJ1-5
TGTGCCAGCAGCCCCGTGTTTAACACTGAAGCTTTCTTT,CASSPVFNTEAFF,TRBV7-2,-,-,TRBJ1-1
TGTGCCAGTAGTGAAGCGAATTTGAACACTGAAGCTTTCTTT,CASSEANLNTEAFF,TRBV19,-,-,TRBJ1-1
TGCAGCGTTGAAGCCGCCACCTACGAGCAGTACTTC,CSVEAATYEQYF,TRBV29-1,-,-,TRBJ2-7
TGTGCCAGCAGCTCGGGGGCCCAGTTGTTCACCGGGGAGCTGTTTTTT,CASSSGAQLFTGELFF,TRBV5-6,-,once,TRBJ2-2
TGTGCCAGCAGTTACTCTGAGGGAAACTATGGCTACACCTTC,CASSYSEGNYGYTF,TRBV6-5,-,-,TRBJ1-2
TGTGCCAGCAGCTCCCAGGGAACGGCTGAAGCTTTCTTT,CASSSQGTAEAFF,TRBV4-2,-,-,TRBJ1-1
TGTGCCAGCAGCTCCGAAGGCCGCACAGATACGCAGTATTTT,CASSSEGRTDTQYF,TRBV11-3,-,-,TRBJ2-3
TGCGCCAGCAGCCAAGACAGGAACACCTTGAACACTGAAGCTTTCTTT,CASSQDRNTLNTEAFF,TRBV4-3,-,-,TRBJ1-1
TGTGCCAGCAGCTGGGCGACAGGGGAGGTCTATGGCTACACCTTC,CASSWATGEVYGYTF,TRBV5-4,TRBD1,-,TRBJ1-2
TGCGCCAGCACTCCGACAGGGGAGGGCTATGGCTACACCTTC,CASTPTGEGYGYTF,TRBV10-2,TRBD1,-,TRBJ1-2
TGTGCCTGGGGCGTAGCTAACTATGGCTACACCTTC,CAWGVANYGYTF,TRBV30,-,-,TRBJ1-2
TGTGCCAGCAGTGAGCAGAGGGGGACTGAAGCTTTCTTT,CASSEQRGTEAFF,TRBV6-4,-,-,TRBJ1-1
TGTGCCAGCAGCTTAGCGGGGACAGAGGAGGGCTACGAGCAGTACTTC,CASSLAGTEEGYEQYF,TRBV7-2,-,few,TRBJ2-7